A selection of T cell receptor beta chains follows, all from one sample in a study of blood T cell repertoires in COVID-19. Assay: immunoSEQ multiplex PCR; the TCRdb copy retains only in-frame clones and omits some. The sample holds about 170,000 clones, around 80% seen once. Sequencing was done on a sample of peripheral blood. The receptors come from a woman in her seventies who had recovered from COVID-19. Both conserved end residues are part of each CDR3. The D gene is left open where the match is weak. Clone size is shown for a subset of rows, as once, few, many or a class of expanded clone.

14,TRBV24-1,NA,TRBJ2-1,NA,TGTGCCACCCCTGTTCAGGACTCCTACAATGAGCAGTTCTTC,CATPVQDSYNEQFF
14,TRBV4-1,TRBD1,TRBJ2-5,NA,TGCGCCAGCAGCCATACAGGGGGATTGGCGGCCCAGTACTTC,CASSHTGGLAAQYF
13,TRBV5-6,NA,TRBJ2-3,NA,TGTGCCAGCAGCGCACCTAACACAGATACGCAGTATTTT,CASSAPNTDTQYF
14,TRBV19,NA,TRBJ2-2,NA,TGTGCCAGTAGTGAGGCTGGCGGCGCCGGGGAGCTGTTTTTT,CASSEAGGAGELFF
13,TRBV12-3/TRBV12-4,NA,TRBJ2-7,once,TGTGCCAGCAGTTCCGGCGGGATGAACGAGCAGTACTTC,CASSSGGMNEQYF
15,TRBV28,NA,TRBJ2-1,NA,TGTGCCAGCAGCCCGGGTAGGAGTGCCTACAATGAGCAGTTCTTC,CASSPGRSAYNEQFF
14,TRBV5-1,NA,TRBJ2-1,NA,TGCGCCAGCAGCTTAGGGGGAGCGGACAATGAGCAGTTCTTC,CASSLGGADNEQFF
15,TRBV19,TRBD1,TRBJ1-4,NA,TGTGCCAGTACCCGACAGGGGCTACGGATCGAAAAACTGTTTTTT,CASTRQGLRIEKLFF
15,TRBV4-2,NA,TRBJ1-1,NA,TGTGCCAGCAGCCAATTCGGGACAACGAACACTGAAGCTTTCTTT,CASSQFGTTNTEAFF
15,TRBV6-4,TRBD2,TRBJ2-1,NA,TGTGCCAGCAGTGAAGGACTAGCGGGGCACAATGAGCAGTTCTTC,CASSEGLAGHNEQFF
14,TRBV5-1,NA,TRBJ2-3,NA,TGCGCCAGCAGCCCGATGGCAAGCACAGATACGCAGTATTTT,CASSPMASTDTQYF
12,TRBV12-5,NA,TRBJ1-2,NA,TGTGCTAGTGGTTTGGGAGGGTTTGGCTACACCTTC,CASGLGGFGYTF
16,TRBV5-1,NA,TRBJ2-3,NA,TGCGCCAGCAACTTGGGGGCATCAACTAGCACAGATACGCAGTATTTT,CASNLGASTSTDTQYF
17,TRBV10-2,NA,TRBJ1-1,NA,TGCGCCAGCAGTGAGTTTGGTAGGGGCCTCGGGAACACTGAAGCTTTCTTT,CASSEFGRGLGNTEAFF
16,TRBV7-9,NA,TRBJ2-1,NA,TGTGCCAGCAGCTTATACTGGCGGGGCCGTTACAATGAGCAGTTCTTC,CASSLYWRGRYNEQFF
11,TRBV3-1/TRBV3-2,TRBD2,TRBJ2-5,NA,TGTGCCAGCAGCCAGCCGGGACTAGTTTACTTC,CASSQPGLVYF
14,TRBV4-1,TRBD1,TRBJ1-2,NA,TGCGCCAGCAGCCAAGTGGCAGGGGGCTTTGGCTACACCTTC,CASSQVAGGFGYTF
15,TRBV5-4,TRBD2,TRBJ2-1,NA,TGTGCCAGCAGCCCCCAGCGGGGGGGTTACAATGAGCAGTTCTTC,CASSPQRGGYNEQFF
14,TRBV7-9,TRBD1,TRBJ2-7,NA,TGTGCCAGCAGCTTAGGGAACAGGGGGTACGAGCAGTACTTC,CASSLGNRGYEQYF
13,TRBV12-3/TRBV12-4,NA,TRBJ1-6,NA,TGTGCCAGCAGTTTACTAGTCGGTTCACCCCTCCACTTT,CASSLLVGSPLHF
13,TRBV7-3,NA,TRBJ2-7,NA,TGTGCCAGCAGCTTAACGCGGCGGGACGAGCAGTACTTC,CASSLTRRDEQYF
15,TRBV18,NA,TRBJ1-1,NA,TGTGCCAGCTCACGTACGGGCGGGATGGGCACTGAAGCTTTCTTT,CASSRTGGMGTEAFF
13,TRBV11-3,NA,TRBJ2-3,few,TGTGCCAGCAGCTTACGGCCGGGAGATACGCAGTATTTT,CASSLRPGDTQYF
13,TRBV5-1,TRBD1,TRBJ1-2,few,TGCGCCAGCAGCCCCAGGACAGGCGACGGCTACACCTTC,CASSPRTGDGYTF
12,TRBV29-1,NA,TRBJ2-7,few,TGCAGCGTTGGGATGGCGGCCTACGAGCAGTACTTC,CSVGMAAYEQYF
15,TRBV7-8,NA,TRBJ2-7,NA,TGTGCCAGCAGCTTAGGAGGGACTCCCACCTACGAGCAGTACTTC,CASSLGGTPTYEQYF
14,TRBV14,NA,TRBJ2-7,NA,TGTGCCAGCAGCCTGACCTTTTACAGCTACGAGCAGTACTTC,CASSLTFYSYEQYF
16,TRBV9,NA,TRBJ2-2,few,TGTGCCAGCAGCGTAGGGTCAGGGGAGAACACCGGGGAGCTGTTTTTT,CASSVGSGENTGELFF
17,TRBV4-2,TRBD1,TRBJ2-7,NA,TGTGCCAGCAGCCCCCGCCCTGGACAGGGGGCCTTCTACGAGCAGTACTTC,CASSPRPGQGAFYEQYF
15,TRBV11-2,NA,TRBJ1-4,NA,TGTGCCAGCAGCTTGGGGGCGGGTTTGTTTGAAAAACTGTTTTTT,CASSLGAGLFEKLFF
14,TRBV5-1,TRBD2,TRBJ2-1,NA,TGCGCCAGCATGGGGACTAGTACGGTGAATGAGCAGTTCTTC,CASMGTSTVNEQFF
15,TRBV7-7,NA,TRBJ2-2,NA,TGTGCCAGCAGCTTAGGTGCGGCGAACACCGGGGAGCTGTTTTTT,CASSLGAANTGELFF
16,TRBV7-3,NA,TRBJ2-7,NA,TGTGCCAGCAGCTTAAGGGGGGGGCAGGTGGTTGGAGAGCAGTACTTC,CASSLRGGQVVGEQYF
16,TRBV4-2,TRBD1,TRBJ1-6,few,TGTGCCAGCAGCCAGGCTACAGGGGGCGTAGCTTCACCCCTCCACTTT,CASSQATGGVASPLHF
16,TRBV9,TRBD1,TRBJ1-1,NA,TGTGCCAGCAGCATAGCCGGACAGGGAAGAGTGGCTGAAGCTTTCTTT,CASSIAGQGRVAEAFF
12,TRBV2,NA,TRBJ1-2,NA,TGTGCCAACCCGACCGGGGGGGGCGGCTACACCTTC,CANPTGGGGYTF
15,TRBV19,TRBD1,TRBJ2-1,NA,TGTGCCAGTACCAATCCGGGACAGGGGGCTTATGAGCAGTTCTTC,CASTNPGQGAYEQFF
17,TRBV14,TRBD1,TRBJ2-5,NA,TGTGCCAGCAGCCACCTGAGGGGACAGGGTGGGGAAGAGACCCAGTACTTC,CASSHLRGQGGEETQYF
15,TRBV5-1,NA,TRBJ2-7,NA,TGCGCCAGCAGCTTGCTCGGGAGACCCCCCTACGAGCAGTACTTC,CASSLLGRPPYEQYF
16,TRBV7-6,TRBD2,TRBJ2-1,once,TGTGCCAGCAGCTTAGGACTAGCGGGAGATCAGGATGAGCAGTTCTTC,CASSLGLAGDQDEQFF
16,TRBV3-1/TRBV3-2,TRBD2,TRBJ2-1,few,TGTGCCAGCAGCCAAGTTGCCCTAGCGGGGCGGAATGAGCAGTTCTTC,CASSQVALAGRNEQFF